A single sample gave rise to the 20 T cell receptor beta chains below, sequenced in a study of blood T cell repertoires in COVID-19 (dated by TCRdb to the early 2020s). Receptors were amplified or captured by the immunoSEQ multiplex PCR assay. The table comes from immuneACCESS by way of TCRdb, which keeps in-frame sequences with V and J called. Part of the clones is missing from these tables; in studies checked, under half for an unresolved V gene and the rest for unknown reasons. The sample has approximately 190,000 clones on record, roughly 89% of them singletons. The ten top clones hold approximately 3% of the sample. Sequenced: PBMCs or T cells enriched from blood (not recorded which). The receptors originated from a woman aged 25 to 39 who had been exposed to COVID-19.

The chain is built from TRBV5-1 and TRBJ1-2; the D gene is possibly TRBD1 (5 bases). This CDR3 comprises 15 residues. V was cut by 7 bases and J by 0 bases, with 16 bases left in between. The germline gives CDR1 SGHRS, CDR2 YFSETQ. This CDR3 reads CASWGGTQSNYGYTF. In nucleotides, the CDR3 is TGCGCCAGCTGGGGAGGGACGCAATCTAACTATGGCTACACCTTC.

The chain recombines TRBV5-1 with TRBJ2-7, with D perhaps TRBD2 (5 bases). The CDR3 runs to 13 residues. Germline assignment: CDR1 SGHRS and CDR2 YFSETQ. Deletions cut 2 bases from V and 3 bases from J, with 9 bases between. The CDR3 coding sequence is TGCGCCAGCAGCTTAAGGGAGAACTACGAGCAGTACTTC. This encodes CASSLRENYEQYF.

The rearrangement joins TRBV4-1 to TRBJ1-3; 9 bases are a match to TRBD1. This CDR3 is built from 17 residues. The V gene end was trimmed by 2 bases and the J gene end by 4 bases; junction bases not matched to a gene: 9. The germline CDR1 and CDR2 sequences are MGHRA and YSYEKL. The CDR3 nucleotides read TGCGCCAGCAGCCAACCCTACAGGGGGCCCTCCGGAAACACCATATATTTT. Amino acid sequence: CASSQPYRGPSGNTIYF.

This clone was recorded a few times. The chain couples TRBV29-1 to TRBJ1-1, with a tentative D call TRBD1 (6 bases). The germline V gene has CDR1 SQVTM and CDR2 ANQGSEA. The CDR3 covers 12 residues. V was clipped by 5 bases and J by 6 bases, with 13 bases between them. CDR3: CSVTIQGPEAFF. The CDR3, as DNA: TGCAGCGTTACCATACAGGGACCTGAAGCTTTCTTT.

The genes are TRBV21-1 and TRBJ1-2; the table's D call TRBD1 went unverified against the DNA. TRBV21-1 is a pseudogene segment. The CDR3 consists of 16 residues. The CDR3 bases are TGTGCCAGCAACCCTTTATTCGGCAGGGGGCCCTGGGGCTACACCTTC. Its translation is CASNPLFGRGPWGYTF.

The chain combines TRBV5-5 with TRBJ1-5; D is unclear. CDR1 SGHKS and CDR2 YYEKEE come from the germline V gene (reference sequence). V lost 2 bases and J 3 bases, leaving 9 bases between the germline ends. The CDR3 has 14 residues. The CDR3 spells CASSFGVINQPQHF. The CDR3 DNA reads TGTGCCAGCAGCTTTGGAGTAATCAATCAGCCCCAGCATTTT.

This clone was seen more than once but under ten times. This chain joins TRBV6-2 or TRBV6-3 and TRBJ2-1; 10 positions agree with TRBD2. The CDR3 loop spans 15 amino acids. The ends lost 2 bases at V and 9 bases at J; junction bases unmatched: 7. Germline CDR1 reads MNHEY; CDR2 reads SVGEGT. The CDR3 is CASSYIAGGMSEQFF. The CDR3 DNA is TGTGCCAGCAGTTACATAGCGGGGGGTATGAGTGAGCAGTTCTTC.

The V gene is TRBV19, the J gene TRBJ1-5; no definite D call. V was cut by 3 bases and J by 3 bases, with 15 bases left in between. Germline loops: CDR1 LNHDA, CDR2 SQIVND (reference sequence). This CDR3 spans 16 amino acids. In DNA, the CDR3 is TGTGCCAGTAGTATCAATCGCCAGGCCCTCAATCAGCCCCAGCATTTT. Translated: CASSINRQALNQPQHF.

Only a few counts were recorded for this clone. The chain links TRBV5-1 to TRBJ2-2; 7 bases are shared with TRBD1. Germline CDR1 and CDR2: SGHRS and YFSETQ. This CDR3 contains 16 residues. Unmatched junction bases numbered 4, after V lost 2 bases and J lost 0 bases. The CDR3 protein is CASSFMTGTNTGELFF. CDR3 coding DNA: TGCGCCAGCAGCTTTATGACAGGGACGAACACCGGGGAGCTGTTTTTT.

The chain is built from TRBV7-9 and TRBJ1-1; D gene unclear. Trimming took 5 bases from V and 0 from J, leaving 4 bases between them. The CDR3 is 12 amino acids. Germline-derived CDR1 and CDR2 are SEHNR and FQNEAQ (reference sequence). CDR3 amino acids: CASSRLNTEAFF. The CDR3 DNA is TGTGCCAGCAGCCGGTTGAACACTGAAGCTTTCTTT. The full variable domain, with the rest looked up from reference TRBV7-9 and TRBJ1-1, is DTGVSQNPRHKITKRGQNVTFRCDPISEHNRLYWYRQTLGQGPEFLTYFQNEAQLEKSRLLSDRFSAERPKGSFSTLEIQRTEQGDSAMYLCASSRLNTEAFFGQGTRLTVV.

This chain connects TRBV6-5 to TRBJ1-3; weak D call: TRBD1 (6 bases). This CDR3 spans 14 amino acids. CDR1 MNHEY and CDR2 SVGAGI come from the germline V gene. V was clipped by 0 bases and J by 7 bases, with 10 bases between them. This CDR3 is CASSYSGQTNTIYF. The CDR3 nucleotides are TGTGCCAGCAGTTACTCTGGACAGACGAACACCATATATTTT.

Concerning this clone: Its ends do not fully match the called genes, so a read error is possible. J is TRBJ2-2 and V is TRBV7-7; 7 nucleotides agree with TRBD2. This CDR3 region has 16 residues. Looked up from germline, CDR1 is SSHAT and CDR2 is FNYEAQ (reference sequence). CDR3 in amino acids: CASSPVGQGGIGELFF. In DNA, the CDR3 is TGTGCTAGCAGCCCGGTCGGGCAGGGAGGGATCGGGGAGCTGTTTTTT.

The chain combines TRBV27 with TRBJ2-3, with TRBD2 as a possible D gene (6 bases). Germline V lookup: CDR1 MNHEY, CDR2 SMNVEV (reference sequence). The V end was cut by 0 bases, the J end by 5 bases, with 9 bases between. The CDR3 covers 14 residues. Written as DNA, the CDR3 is TGTGCCAGCAGTTTATCGACGGGGGTAGATACGCAGTATTTT. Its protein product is CASSLSTGVDTQYF.

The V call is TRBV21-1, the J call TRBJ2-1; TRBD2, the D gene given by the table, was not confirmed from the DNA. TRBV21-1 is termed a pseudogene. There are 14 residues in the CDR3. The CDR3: CASSKAPGSNEQFF. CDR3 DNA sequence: TGTGCCAGCAGCAAAGCCCCCGGGAGCAATGAGCAGTTCTTC.

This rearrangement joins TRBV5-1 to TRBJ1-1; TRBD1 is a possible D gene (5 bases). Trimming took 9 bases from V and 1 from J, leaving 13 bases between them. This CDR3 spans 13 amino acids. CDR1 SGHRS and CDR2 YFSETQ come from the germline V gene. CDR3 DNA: TGCGCCACCAGACAGACCGGGAACACTGAAGCTTTCTTT. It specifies CATRQTGNTEAFF. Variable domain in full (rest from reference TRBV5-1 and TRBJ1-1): KAGVTQTPRYLIKTRGQQVTLSCSPISGHRSVSWYQQTPGQGLQFLFEYFSETQRNKGNFPGRFSGRQFSNSRSEMNVSTLELGDSALYLCATRQTGNTEAFFGQGTRLTVV.

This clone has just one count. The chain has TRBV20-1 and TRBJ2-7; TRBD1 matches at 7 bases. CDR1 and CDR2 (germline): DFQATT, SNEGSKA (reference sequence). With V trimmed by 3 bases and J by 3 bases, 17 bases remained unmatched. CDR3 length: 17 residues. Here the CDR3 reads CSASGNLDRALDYEQYF. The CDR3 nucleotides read TGCAGTGCTAGTGGGAATTTAGACAGGGCCCTTGACTACGAGCAGTACTTC.

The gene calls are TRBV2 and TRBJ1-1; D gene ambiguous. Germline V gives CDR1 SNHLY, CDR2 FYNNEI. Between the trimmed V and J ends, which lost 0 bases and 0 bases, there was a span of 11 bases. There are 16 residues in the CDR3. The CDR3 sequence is CASSEALLGVNTEAFF. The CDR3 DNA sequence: TGTGCCAGCAGTGAAGCGCTTTTGGGAGTGAACACTGAAGCTTTCTTT.

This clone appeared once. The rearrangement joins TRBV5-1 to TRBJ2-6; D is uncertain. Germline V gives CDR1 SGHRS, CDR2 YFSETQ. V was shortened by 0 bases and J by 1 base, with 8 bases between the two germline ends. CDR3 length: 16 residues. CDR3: CASSLDFLSGANVLTF. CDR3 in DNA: TGCGCCAGCAGCTTGGACTTTCTTTCTGGGGCCAACGTCCTGACTTTC. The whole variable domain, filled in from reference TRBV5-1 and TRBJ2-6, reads KAGVTQTPRYLIKTRGQQVTLSCSPISGHRSVSWYQQTPGQGLQFLFEYFSETQRNKGNFPGRFSGRQFSNSRSEMNVSTLELGDSALYLCASSLDFLSGANVLTFGAGSRLTVL.

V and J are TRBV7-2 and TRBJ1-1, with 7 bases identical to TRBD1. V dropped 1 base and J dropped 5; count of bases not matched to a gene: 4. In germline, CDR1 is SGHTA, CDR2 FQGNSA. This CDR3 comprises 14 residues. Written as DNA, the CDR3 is TGTGCCAGCAGCTTAGGACAGGGAAGGACTGAAGCTTTCTTT. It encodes CASSLGQGRTEAFF.

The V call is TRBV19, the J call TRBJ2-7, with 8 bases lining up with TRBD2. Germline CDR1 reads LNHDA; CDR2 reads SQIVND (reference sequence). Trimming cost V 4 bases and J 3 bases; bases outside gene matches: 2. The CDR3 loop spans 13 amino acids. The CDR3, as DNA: TGTGCCAGTAGTAAAAGCGGGGGCTACGAGCAGTACTTC. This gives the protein CASSKSGGYEQYF.